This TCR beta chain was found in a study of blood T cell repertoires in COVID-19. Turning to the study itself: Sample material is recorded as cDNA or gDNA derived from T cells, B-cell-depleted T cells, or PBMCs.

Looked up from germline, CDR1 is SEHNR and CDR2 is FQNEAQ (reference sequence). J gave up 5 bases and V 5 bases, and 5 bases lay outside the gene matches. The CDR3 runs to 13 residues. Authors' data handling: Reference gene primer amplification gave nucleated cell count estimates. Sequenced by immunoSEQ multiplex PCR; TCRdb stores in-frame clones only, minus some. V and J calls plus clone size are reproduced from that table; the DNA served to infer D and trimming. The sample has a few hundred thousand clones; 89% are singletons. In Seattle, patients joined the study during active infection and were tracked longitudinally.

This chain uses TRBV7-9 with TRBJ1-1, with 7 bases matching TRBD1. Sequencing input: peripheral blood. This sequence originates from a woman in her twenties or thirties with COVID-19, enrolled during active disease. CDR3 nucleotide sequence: TGTGCCAGCAGCGTCGGGACAGCTACTGAAGCTTTCTTT. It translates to CASSVGTATEAFF.